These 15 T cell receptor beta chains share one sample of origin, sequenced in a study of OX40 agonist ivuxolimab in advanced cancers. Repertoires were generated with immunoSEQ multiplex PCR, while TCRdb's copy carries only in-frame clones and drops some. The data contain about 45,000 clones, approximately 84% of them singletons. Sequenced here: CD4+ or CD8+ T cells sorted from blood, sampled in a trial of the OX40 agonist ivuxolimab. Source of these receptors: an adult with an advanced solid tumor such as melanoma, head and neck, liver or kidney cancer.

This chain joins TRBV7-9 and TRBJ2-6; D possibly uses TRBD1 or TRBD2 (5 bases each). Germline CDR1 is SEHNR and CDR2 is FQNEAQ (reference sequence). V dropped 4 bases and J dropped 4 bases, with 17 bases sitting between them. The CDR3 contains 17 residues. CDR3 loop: CASSSRGRGRGANVLTF. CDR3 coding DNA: TGTGCCAGCAGCTCCCGGGGCAGAGGGCGAGGGGCCAACGTCCTGACTTTC.

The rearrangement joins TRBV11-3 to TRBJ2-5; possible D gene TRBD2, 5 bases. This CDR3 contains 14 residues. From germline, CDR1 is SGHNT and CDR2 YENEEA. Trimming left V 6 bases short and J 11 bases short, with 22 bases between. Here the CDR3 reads CASRGSFGVGEQYF. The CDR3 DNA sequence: TGTGCCAGCAGGGGGTCCTTCGGAGTTGGGGAGCAGTACTTC.

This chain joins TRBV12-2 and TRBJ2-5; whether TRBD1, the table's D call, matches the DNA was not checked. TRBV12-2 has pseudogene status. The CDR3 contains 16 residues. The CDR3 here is CASRHVLWGLVETQYF. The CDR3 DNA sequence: TGTGCAAGTCGCCACGTGCTTTGGGGGCTGGTGGAGACCCAGTACTTC.

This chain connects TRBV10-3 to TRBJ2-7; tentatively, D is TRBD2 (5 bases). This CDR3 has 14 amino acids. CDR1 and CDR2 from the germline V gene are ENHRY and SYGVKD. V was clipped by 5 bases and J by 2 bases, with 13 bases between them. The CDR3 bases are TGTGCCATCAGTCGGACTGGGTCGACCTACGAGCAGTACTTC. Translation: CAISRTGSTYEQYF.

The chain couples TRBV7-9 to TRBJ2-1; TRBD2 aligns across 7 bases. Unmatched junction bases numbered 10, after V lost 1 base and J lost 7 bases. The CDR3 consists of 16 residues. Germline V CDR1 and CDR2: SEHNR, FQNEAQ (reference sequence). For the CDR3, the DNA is TGTGCCAGCAGCTTAGTGGGCGGGAGTATAATGAATGAGCAGTTCTTC. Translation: CASSLVGGSIMNEQFF.

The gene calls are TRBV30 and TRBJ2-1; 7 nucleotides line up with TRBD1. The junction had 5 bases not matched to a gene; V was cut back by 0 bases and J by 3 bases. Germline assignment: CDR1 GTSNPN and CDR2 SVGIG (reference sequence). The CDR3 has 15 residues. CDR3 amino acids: CAWSVGGAFYNEQFF. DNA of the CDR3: TGTGCCTGGAGTGTAGGGGGCGCATTCTACAATGAGCAGTTCTTC.

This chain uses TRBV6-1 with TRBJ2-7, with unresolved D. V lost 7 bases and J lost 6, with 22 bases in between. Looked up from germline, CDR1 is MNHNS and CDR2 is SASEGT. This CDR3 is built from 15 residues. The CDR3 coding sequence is TGTGCCAGCAAACCCTTTCCCGGCCTGAAAGGCGAGCAGTACTTC. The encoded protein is CASKPFPGLKGEQYF.

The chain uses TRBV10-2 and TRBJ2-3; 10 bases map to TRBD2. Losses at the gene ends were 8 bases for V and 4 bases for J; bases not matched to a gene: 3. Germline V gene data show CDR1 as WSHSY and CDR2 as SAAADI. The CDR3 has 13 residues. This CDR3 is CASGSGRADTQYF. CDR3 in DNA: TGCGCCAGCGGGAGCGGGAGGGCAGATACGCAGTATTTT.

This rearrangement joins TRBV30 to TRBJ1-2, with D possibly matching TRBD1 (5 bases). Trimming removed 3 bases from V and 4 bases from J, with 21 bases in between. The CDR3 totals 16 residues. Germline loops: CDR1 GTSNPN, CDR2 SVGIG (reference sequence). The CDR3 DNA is TGTGCCTGGAGCAGGAGGACACCCGTAGGGTCCTATGGCTACACCTTC. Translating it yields CAWSRRTPVGSYGYTF.

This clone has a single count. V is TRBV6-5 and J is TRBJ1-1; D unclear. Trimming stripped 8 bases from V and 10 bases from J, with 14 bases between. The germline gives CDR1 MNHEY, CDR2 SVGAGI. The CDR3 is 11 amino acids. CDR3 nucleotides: TGTGCCAGCCGAGGAAGTTCCAGAGCTTTCTTT. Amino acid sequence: CASRGSSRAFF.

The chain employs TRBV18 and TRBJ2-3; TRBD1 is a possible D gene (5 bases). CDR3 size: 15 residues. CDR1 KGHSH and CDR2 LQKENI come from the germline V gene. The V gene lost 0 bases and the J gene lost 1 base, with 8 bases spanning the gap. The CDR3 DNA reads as TGTGCCAGCTCACCACCGAAACAGGGCACAGATACGCAGTATTTT. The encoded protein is CASSPPKQGTDTQYF. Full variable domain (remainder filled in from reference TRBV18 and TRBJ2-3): NAGVMQNPRHLVRRRGQEARLRCSPMKGHSHVYWYRQLPEEGLKFMVYLQKENIIDESGMPKERFSAEFPKEGPSILRIQQVVRGDSAAYFCASSPPKQGTDTQYFGPGTRLTVL.

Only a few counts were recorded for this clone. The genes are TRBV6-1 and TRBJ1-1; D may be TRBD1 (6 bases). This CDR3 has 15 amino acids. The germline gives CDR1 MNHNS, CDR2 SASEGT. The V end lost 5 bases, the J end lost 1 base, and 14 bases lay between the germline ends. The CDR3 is CASSFGDRRNTEAFF. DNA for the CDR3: TGTGCCAGCAGTTTCGGAGACAGGCGGAACACTGAAGCTTTCTTT.

CDR3 sequence (DNA): TGTGCCAGCATTGGTTCCCTCTCTGGAAACACCATATATTTT. It is translated as CASIGSLSGNTIYF. The genes are TRBV28 and TRBJ1-3; D is unclear. This CDR3 has 14 amino acids. Germline assignment: CDR1 MDHEN and CDR2 SYDVKM. The V end lost 7 bases, the J end lost 0 bases, and 10 bases lay between the germline ends.

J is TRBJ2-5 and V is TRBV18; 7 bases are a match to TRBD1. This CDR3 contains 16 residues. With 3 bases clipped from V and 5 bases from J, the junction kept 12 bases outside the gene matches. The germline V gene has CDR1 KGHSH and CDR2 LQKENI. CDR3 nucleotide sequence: TGTGCCAGCTCACCTTTCGCACCAGGGGGTAGGGAGACCCAGTACTTC. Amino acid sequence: CASSPFAPGGRETQYF.

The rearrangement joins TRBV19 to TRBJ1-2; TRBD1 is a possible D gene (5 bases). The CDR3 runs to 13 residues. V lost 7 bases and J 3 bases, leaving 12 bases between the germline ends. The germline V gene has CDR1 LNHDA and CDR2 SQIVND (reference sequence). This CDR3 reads CASKDRRYYGYTF. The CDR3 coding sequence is TGTGCCAGTAAAGACAGAAGATACTATGGCTACACCTTC.